These T cell receptor beta chains were read from a single sample in a study of blood T cell repertoires in COVID-19. TCRdb's copy holds only in-frame clones and misses some; the assay was immunoSEQ multiplex PCR. The sample holds 350,000 or so clones; approximately 82% are singletons and the top ten take 2.5% to 3.5%. The sample consisted of peripheral blood. The receptors shown here come from a man aged 25-45 years with active or convalescent COVID-19. Each CDR3 is given with its conserved first and last residue. A D gene is named only where the DNA matches it firmly. A clone size is listed for some rows: how often the clone was seen (once, few, many), or a class if it is expanded.

CDR3aa | CDR3nt | j_gene | v_gene | abundance | d_gene | len
CASKYGDSRWYEQYF | TGTGCCAGCAAATACGGGGACTCACGTTGGTACGAGCAGTACTTC | TRBJ2-7 | TRBV28 | - | - | 15
CASSQRGSRSADTQYF | TGCGCCAGCAGCCAACGAGGGAGCCGCTCCGCAGATACGCAGTATTTT | TRBJ2-3 | TRBV4-3 | - | - | 16
CASSLLAGGPSTDTQYF | TGTGCCAGCAGTTTACTAGCGGGAGGGCCTAGCACAGATACGCAGTATTTT | TRBJ2-3 | TRBV28 | - | TRBD2 | 17
CASSLGQRGTDTQYF | TGTGCCAGCAGTTTGGGCCAGCGGGGCACAGATACGCAGTATTTT | TRBJ2-3 | TRBV28 | - | - | 15
CASSPRGDTEAFF | TGTGCCAGCAGTCCCAGGGGGGACACTGAAGCTTTCTTT | TRBJ1-1 | TRBV6-5 | - | TRBD1 | 13
CAWTSGRISSTDTQYF | TGTGCCTGGACTAGCGGGAGGATTTCTAGCACAGATACGCAGTATTTT | TRBJ2-3 | TRBV30 | - | TRBD2 | 16
CARNLAFRETQYF | TGTGCCAGGAACTTAGCGTTCCGGGAGACCCAGTACTTC | TRBJ2-5 | TRBV2 | - | - | 13
CASSDPTRSTDTQYF | TGTGCCAGCAGTGATCCCACGCGGAGCACAGATACGCAGTATTTT | TRBJ2-3 | TRBV25-1 | - | - | 15
CASSLLNTGELFF | TGTGCCAGCAGTTTACTAAACACCGGGGAGCTGTTTTTT | TRBJ2-2 | TRBV12-3/TRBV12-4 | - | - | 13
CASRDRPNTEAFF | TGTGCCAGCCGGGACAGACCGAACACTGAAGCTTTCTTT | TRBJ1-1 | TRBV27 | - | TRBD1 | 13
CASSTRGGYEQYF | TGTGCCAGCAGCACCCGGGGGGGCTACGAGCAGTACTTC | TRBJ2-7 | TRBV5-8 | - | TRBD2 | 13
CASSLFHPPRGSYGYTF | TGTGCCAGCAGCTTATTCCACCCACCTAGGGGATCCTATGGCTACACCTTC | TRBJ1-2 | TRBV7-9 | - | - | 17
CASSGGQGNSPLHF | TGCGCCAGCAGCGGGGGACAGGGGAATTCACCCCTCCACTTT | TRBJ1-6 | TRBV5-1 | once | TRBD1 | 14
CATAGAETQYF | TGTGCCACGGCGGGGGCGGAGACCCAGTACTTC | TRBJ2-5 | TRBV6-5 | - | - | 11
CARSYSTDTQYF | TGTGCCCGTTCCTATAGCACAGATACGCAGTATTTT | TRBJ2-3 | TRBV5-4 | few | - | 12
CASSQDGTRTDYGYTF | TGCGCCAGCAGCCAAGATGGGACCCGGACAGACTATGGCTACACCTTC | TRBJ1-2 | TRBV4-1 | - | - | 16
CSVAEGIDEQYF | TGCAGCGTTGCGGAGGGTATCGACGAGCAGTACTTC | TRBJ2-7 | TRBV29-1 | few | - | 12
CASSSPGNTEAFF | TGCGCCAGCAGCTCGCCAGGGAACACTGAAGCTTTCTTT | TRBJ1-1 | TRBV5-1 | - | - | 13
CASSRRTGGGESPLHF | TGTGCCAGCAGTCGAAGGACGGGCGGCGGGGAGTCACCCCTCCACTTT | TRBJ1-6 | TRBV28 | once | - | 16
CASSLNHGRAGDTQYF | TGCGCCAGCAGCTTGAATCACGGGAGGGCCGGAGATACGCAGTATTTT | TRBJ2-3 | TRBV5-1 | - | TRBD2 | 16
CSVGSQGGYTF | TGCAGCGTTGGGTCCCAGGGTGGCTACACCTTC | TRBJ1-2 | TRBV29-1 | - | - | 11
CASSLAGTGVGNSPLHF | TGTGCCAGCAGTCTTGCCGGGACAGGGGTAGGCAATTCACCCCTCCACTTT | TRBJ1-6 | TRBV28 | - | TRBD1 | 17
CASSDGLAPSLDEQFF | TGTGCCAGCAGCGATGGACTAGCCCCCTCGCTCGATGAGCAGTTCTTC | TRBJ2-1 | TRBV9 | - | TRBD2 | 16
CASSQEGPWLAGGYNEQFF | TGCGCCAGCAGCCAAGAAGGCCCCTGGCTAGCGGGAGGATACAATGAGCAGTTCTTC | TRBJ2-1 | TRBV4-1 | - | TRBD2 | 19
CASSFGALGGTSGGVYGYTF | TGTGCCAGCAGTTTTGGGGCCTTGGGAGGCACGAGTGGAGGAGTCTATGGCTACACCTTC | TRBJ1-2 | TRBV28 | few | - | 20
CASSSGTGEYEQYF | TGTGCCAGCAGTTCCGGGACAGGAGAGTACGAGCAGTACTTC | TRBJ2-7 | TRBV28 | - | TRBD1 | 14
CASSFTGVAGYNEQFF | TGTGCCAGCAGCTTCACGGGAGTGGCAGGCTACAATGAGCAGTTCTTC | TRBJ2-1 | TRBV7-3 | - | - | 16
CASENQGAHPHLSTDTQYF | TGCGCCAGCGAGAACCAGGGGGCCCACCCTCACCTTTCCACAGATACGCAGTATTTT | TRBJ2-3 | TRBV5-1 | - | TRBD1 | 19
CASSLAVAPDTQYF | TGCGCCAGCAGCTTGGCCGTAGCCCCAGATACGCAGTATTTT | TRBJ2-3 | TRBV5-1 | - | - | 14
CASSYWDTSNEQFF | TGTGCCAGCAGTTACTGGGACACCAGCAATGAGCAGTTCTTC | TRBJ2-1 | TRBV6-2/TRBV6-3 | - | - | 14
CASSSEGLGDEQYF | TGTGCCAGCAGCTCAGAAGGACTGGGAGACGAGCAGTACTTC | TRBJ2-7 | TRBV5-4 | - | - | 14
CASSLLIGNSNQPQHF | TGTGCCAGCAGTTTATTGATTGGCAATAGCAATCAGCCCCAGCATTTT | TRBJ1-5 | TRBV28 | - | - | 16
CASSLKVGQGVYSGELFF | TGTGCCAGCAGCTTGAAGGTGGGACAGGGGGTTTATAGCGGGGAGCTGTTTTTT | TRBJ2-2 | TRBV5-4 | - | TRBD1 | 18
CASSLGQGVPDTEAFF | TGTGCCAGCAGCTTGGGACAGGGAGTGCCGGACACTGAAGCTTTCTTT | TRBJ1-1 | TRBV11-3 | - | TRBD1 | 16
CASSQLAGGYEQYF | TGTGCCAGCAGCCAACTAGCGGGGGGCTACGAGCAGTACTTC | TRBJ2-7 | TRBV3-1/TRBV3-2 | - | TRBD2 | 14
CASSKTQGPGLAGELFF | TGTGCCAGCAGCAAAACACAGGGGCCGGGACTAGCTGGTGAGCTGTTTTTT | TRBJ2-2 | TRBV11-3 | - | TRBD2 | 17
CCVLMNTEAFF | TGTTGCGTCCTCATGAACACTGAAGCTTTCTTT | TRBJ1-1 | TRBV7-9 | - | - | 11
CASSSIPGQGGGEQYF | TGTGCCAGCAGCTCGATCCCGGGACAGGGGGGAGGCGAGCAGTACTTC | TRBJ2-7 | TRBV11-1 | few | TRBD1 | 16
CATSDRTGGNTIYF | TGTGCCACCAGTGACCGGACAGGGGGAAACACCATATATTTT | TRBJ1-3 | TRBV24-1 | - | TRBD1 | 14
CASARRLPLANYGYTF | TGTGCCAGCGCGAGGCGGCTCCCTTTAGCTAACTATGGCTACACCTTC | TRBJ1-2 | TRBV5-8 | - | - | 16
CASGGARGTEAFF | TGCGCCAGCGGAGGGGCGCGGGGCACTGAAGCTTTCTTT | TRBJ1-1 | TRBV4-1 | - | - | 13
CAISDLAGGNTGELFF | TGTGCCATCAGTGACCTAGCGGGAGGAAACACCGGGGAGCTGTTTTTT | TRBJ2-2 | TRBV10-3 | - | TRBD2 | 16
CASRRGLTDTQYF | TGTGCCAGCAGGCGGGGCCTCACAGATACGCAGTATTTT | TRBJ2-3 | TRBV6-5 | - | - | 13
CAGRDRERDLRKLFF | TGTGCCGGACGGGACAGGGAAAGGGATCTCAGAAAACTGTTTTTT | TRBJ1-4 | TRBV3-1/TRBV3-2 | - | TRBD1 | 15
CASRRDRGTDTQYF | TGTGCCAGCAGAAGGGACAGGGGCACAGATACGCAGTATTTT | TRBJ2-3 | TRBV6-5 | - | TRBD1 | 14
CASSLTGADEQFF | TGTGCCAGCAGCTTGACAGGGGCGGATGAGCAGTTCTTC | TRBJ2-1 | TRBV5-6 | many | TRBD1 | 13
CASSRRTSDGTDTQYF | TGTGCCAGCAGCCGGCGGACTAGCGATGGGACAGATACGCAGTATTTT | TRBJ2-3 | TRBV4-2 | few | TRBD2 | 16
CASSIGYRGSAGANVLTF | TGTGCCAGTAGTATCGGTTACAGGGGGAGCGCTGGGGCCAACGTCCTGACTTTC | TRBJ2-6 | TRBV19 | - | TRBD1 | 18
CASSIRQGNQPQHF | TGTGCCAGCAGCATACGACAGGGAAACCAGCCCCAGCATTTT | TRBJ1-5 | TRBV13 | - | TRBD1 | 14
CASSQEGAEETQYF | TGCGCCAGCAGCCAAGAAGGGGCCGAGGAGACCCAGTACTTC | TRBJ2-5 | TRBV4-1 | few | - | 14